Listed below are T cell receptor beta chains from one sample, sequenced in a study of T-cell reconstitution after alpha-beta-depleted transplantation in children. Each CDR3 protein is one row after TCRdb ran MiXCR on the PCR reads. The profile shows about 980,000 distinct CDR3 sequences, roughly 29% of them singletons. The starting material was PBMCs, mostly from graft donor cells, obtained 360 days after TCRalphabeta/CD19-depleted stem cell transplant. Every receptor here comes from a boy under two years old who had a stem cell transplant for SCID, so the T cells may come from the graft donor. The CDR3 runs from the conserved cysteine through the conserved F or W. The D gene is left open where the match is weak. Only part of the rows carry a size: once, few, many, or a class if the clone is expanded.

V gene	J gene	D gene	clone size	CDR3 protein	CDR3 DNA
TRBV7-9	TRBJ2-5	-	-	CASSSWGAGRGQETQYF	TGTGCCAGCAGCTCCTGGGGGGCAGGGAGGGGACAAGAGACCCAGTACTTC
TRBV4-2	TRBJ2-7	-	few	CASSQDLAGSSYEQYF	TGTGCCAGCAGCCAAGATCTGGCGGGTTCGTCCTACGAGCAGTACTTC
TRBV7-2	TRBJ2-3	-	few	CASSLARFSTTGTQYF	TGTGCCAGCAGCTTAGCACGCTTTTCTACCACGGGTACGCAGTATTTT
TRBV28	TRBJ2-5	-	many	CASSLPTGPKETQYF	TGTGCCAGCAGTTTACCCACAGGGCCCAAAGAGACCCAGTACTTC
TRBV7-9	TRBJ2-7	-	few	CASSLVVLIPYEQYF	TGTGCCAGCAGCTTAGTCGTCCTGATACCCTACGAGCAGTACTTC
TRBV4-1	TRBJ2-5	TRBD2	few	CASSRLAGAAEEETQYF	TGCGCCAGCAGCCGATTAGCGGGGGCCGCGGAGGAGGAGACCCAGTACTTC
TRBV5-1	TRBJ2-7	-	many	CASSFPGDEQYF	TGCGCCAGCAGCTTCCCCGGGGACGAGCAGTACTTC
TRBV5-1	TRBJ2-5	-	-	CASSLESTPETQYF	TGCGCCAGCAGCTTGGAATCGACTCCCGAGACCCAGTACTTC
TRBV10-3	TRBJ2-5	TRBD1	-	CATNQGAQETQYF	TGTGCGACGAATCAGGGGGCTCAAGAGACCCAGTACTTC
TRBV7-3	TRBJ1-1	-	few	CASSSLTGTRNTEAFF	TGTGCCAGCAGCTCACTGACCGGGACACGGAACACTGAAGCTTTCTTT
TRBV20-1	TRBJ2-7	-	few	CSAKWWKGSYEQYF	TGCAGTGCTAAGTGGTGGAAGGGATCCTACGAGCAGTACTTC
TRBV5-1	TRBJ2-1	TRBD2	-	CASSLAKGTSQVYNEQFF	TGCGCCAGCAGCTTGGCAAAAGGGACTAGCCAAGTCTACAATGAGCAGTTCTTC
TRBV12-3/TRBV12-4	TRBJ2-3	TRBD2	-	CASSLDGGEGDTQYF	TGTGCCAGCAGTTTAGACGGGGGGGAAGGAGATACGCAGTATTTT
TRBV24-1	TRBJ2-7	-	-	CATSDLYEQYF	TGTGCCACCAGTGATTTGTACGAGCAGTACTTC
TRBV20-1	TRBJ2-1	TRBD2	few	CSAGRAGVNYNEQFF	TGCAGTGCTGGAAGAGCGGGGGTGAACTACAATGAGCAGTTCTTC
TRBV7-3	TRBJ2-2	-	-	CASSPNRIRVANTGELFF	TGTGCCAGCAGCCCCAACCGGATCAGGGTAGCGAACACCGGGGAGCTGTTTTTT
TRBV15	TRBJ2-7	-	few	CATSRDGRAGIYEQYF	TGTGCCACCAGCAGAGATGGTAGAGCCGGAATCTACGAGCAGTACTTC
TRBV15	TRBJ2-1	TRBD2	-	CATSRDGRSGSYYNEQFF	TGTGCCACCAGCAGGGACGGTCGAAGCGGGAGCTACTACAATGAGCAGTTCTTC
TRBV5-1	TRBJ2-2	-	-	CASSPGTNHGELFF	TGCGCCAGCAGTCCCGGGACAAACCACGGGGAGCTGTTTTTT
TRBV28	TRBJ2-7	-	few	CASQQGSNEQYF	TGTGCCAGCCAACAGGGATCCAACGAGCAGTACTTC
TRBV5-4	TRBJ2-2	TRBD2	-	CASSLSVLAGGQSYTGELFF	TGTGCCAGCAGCTTGTCGGTCCTGGCGGGGGGTCAATCGTATACCGGGGAGCTGTTTTTT
TRBV3-1	TRBJ2-7	-	-	CASRRGKTGTPYEQYF	TGTGCCAGCAGGAGAGGAAAGACAGGGACTCCCTACGAGCAGTACTTC
TRBV14	TRBJ2-1	-	-	CASSRVQGREDYNEQFF	TGTGCCAGCAGCCGGGTGCAGGGACGAGAAGACTACAATGAGCAGTTCTTC
TRBV7-9	TRBJ2-3	TRBD2	-	CASSGSYGGASQYF	TGTGCCAGCAGCGGTTCTTACGGGGGGGCATCGCAGTATTTT
TRBV2	TRBJ1-3	TRBD1	many	CASSQTGGWPGNTIYF	TGTGCCAGCAGCCAGACAGGGGGCTGGCCTGGAAACACCATATATTTT
TRBV5-1	TRBJ2-1	-	few	CASSFRGTYDNEQFF	TGCGCCAGCAGCTTTAGGGGGACCTACGACAATGAGCAGTTCTTC
TRBV28	TRBJ2-1	-	-	CASSLAGQGSLVEQFF	TGTGCCAGCAGTTTGGCGGGCCAGGGCTCCCTGGTAGAGCAGTTCTTC
TRBV12-3/TRBV12-4	TRBJ1-5	TRBD1	-	CASRKGANQPQHF	TGTGCCAGCAGAAAGGGGGCCAATCAGCCCCAGCATTTT
TRBV5-4	TRBJ2-7	TRBD2	-	CASSWGTSGATYEQYF	TGTGCCAGCAGCTGGGGGACTAGCGGGGCCACCTACGAGCAGTACTTC
TRBV27	TRBJ2-3	TRBD1	few	CASRTRQGATDTQYF	TGTGCCAGCAGAACCCGACAGGGGGCCACAGATACGCAGTATTTT
TRBV20-1	TRBJ2-1	-	few	CSASSLRSNEQFF	TGCAGTGCTAGTAGCCTAAGATCCAATGAGCAGTTCTTC
TRBV5-1	TRBJ2-3	-	-	CASARGDTSSTDTQYF	TGCGCCAGCGCTAGGGGGGACACATCAAGCACAGATACGCAGTATTTT
TRBV12-3/TRBV12-4	TRBJ1-2	-	-	CASSQGGGDGYTF	TGTGCCAGCAGCCAAGGGGGGGGTGATGGCTACACCTTC
TRBV12-3/TRBV12-4	TRBJ1-2	TRBD1	few	CASSRTGVMSGYTF	TGTGCCAGCAGTCGGACAGGAGTTATGAGTGGCTACACCTTC
TRBV7-3	TRBJ2-1	TRBD2	-	CASSLGGGILDYNEQFF	TGTGCCAGCAGCTTAGGCGGGGGGATACTAGACTACAATGAGCAGTTCTTC
TRBV20-1	TRBJ2-1	TRBD2	few	CSASGTDSGGAGQFF	TGCAGTGCTAGTGGAACCGATAGCGGGGGGGCGGGACAGTTCTTC
TRBV12-3/TRBV12-4	TRBJ2-3	-	few	CASSFWEPTDTQYF	TGTGCCAGCAGTTTCTGGGAGCCCACAGATACGCAGTATTTT
TRBV2	TRBJ1-4	TRBD1	-	CASSTDRGRGEKLFF	TGTGCCAGCAGTACCGACAGGGGACGCGGTGAAAAACTGTTTTTT
TRBV10-2	TRBJ2-7	-	few	CASSESPGARHEQYF	TGCGCCAGCAGTGAGTCCCCAGGGGCGAGGCACGAGCAGTACTTC
TRBV12-3/TRBV12-4	TRBJ1-1	-	-	CASSFRGPGAFF	TGTGCCAGCAGTTTCCGGGGCCCTGGGGCTTTCTTT
TRBV20-1	TRBJ2-5	TRBD1	-	CSARKQRIRDRAMETQYF	TGCAGTGCTAGGAAGCAGCGGATCAGGGACAGGGCGATGGAGACCCAGTACTTC
TRBV20-1	TRBJ2-7	TRBD1	few	CSGVPFGQGEQYF	TGCAGTGGGGTCCCCTTTGGACAGGGCGAGCAGTACTTC
TRBV5-5	TRBJ2-2	-	few	CASSPTPTGSSTGELFF	TGTGCCAGCAGCCCCACCCCTACGGGGTCCTCAACCGGGGAGCTGTTTTTT
TRBV29-1	TRBJ1-4	-	-	CSFTGMEEKLFF	TGCAGCTTTACAGGGATGGAGGAAAAACTGTTTTTT
TRBV5-1	TRBJ1-1	-	few	CASSFGRGGTEAFF	TGCGCCAGCAGCTTTGGCAGGGGAGGGACTGAAGCTTTCTTT
TRBV20-1	TRBJ1-1	-	-	CSATRENTEAFF	TGCAGTGCGACCCGGGAGAACACTGAAGCTTTCTTT
TRBV21-1	TRBJ2-5	-	-	CASSKKTSGGSGTQYF	TGTGCCAGCAGCAAAAAGACTAGCGGGGGGTCCGGGACCCAGTACTTC
TRBV5-5	TRBJ2-2	TRBD1	once	CASNTGTGRSGELFF	TGTGCCAGCAACACCGGGACAGGGAGGTCCGGGGAGCTGTTTTTT
TRBV6-2/TRBV6-3	TRBJ1-1	TRBD1	few	CASSEGAEIAEAFF	TGTGCCAGCAGCGAGGGGGCCGAGATCGCTGAAGCTTTCTTT
TRBV4-3	TRBJ1-1	TRBD1	-	CASSQRQGSPEAFF	TGCGCCAGCAGCCAAAGACAGGGGAGCCCTGAAGCTTTCTTT
TRBV6-1	TRBJ1-5	TRBD1	-	CASTGQGVQPQHF	TGTGCCAGCACGGGACAGGGTGTTCAGCCCCAGCATTTT
TRBV5-1	TRBJ1-1	TRBD1	many	CASSLDGQGASAFF	TGCGCCAGCAGCTTGGACGGACAGGGGGCGTCAGCTTTCTTT
TRBV7-8	TRBJ2-6	-	-	CASSLGFLSGANVLTF	TGTGCCAGCAGCTTAGGGTTTCTCTCTGGGGCCAACGTCCTGACTTTC
TRBV28	TRBJ2-1	TRBD2	-	CASSLFLGTSGGHNEQFF	TGTGCCAGCAGTTTATTCCTAGGGACTAGCGGGGGACACAATGAGCAGTTCTTC
TRBV28	TRBJ2-7	-	many	CASSLSPGKGLEQYF	TGTGCCAGCAGTTTATCCCCAGGGAAGGGTCTCGAGCAGTACTTC